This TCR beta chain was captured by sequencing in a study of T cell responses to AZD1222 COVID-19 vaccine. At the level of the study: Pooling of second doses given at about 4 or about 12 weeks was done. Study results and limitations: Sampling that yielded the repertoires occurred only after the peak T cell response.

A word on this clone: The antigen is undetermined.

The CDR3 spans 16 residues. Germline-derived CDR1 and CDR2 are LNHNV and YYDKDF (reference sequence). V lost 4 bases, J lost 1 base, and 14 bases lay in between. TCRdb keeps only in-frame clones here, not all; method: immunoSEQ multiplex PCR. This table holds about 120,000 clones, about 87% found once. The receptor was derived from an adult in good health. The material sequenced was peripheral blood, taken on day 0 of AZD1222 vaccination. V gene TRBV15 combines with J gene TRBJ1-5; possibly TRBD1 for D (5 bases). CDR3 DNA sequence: TGTGCCACCAGCAAGCTTATAGACAGAAGCAATCAGCCCCAGCATTTT. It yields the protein CATSKLIDRSNQPQHF.